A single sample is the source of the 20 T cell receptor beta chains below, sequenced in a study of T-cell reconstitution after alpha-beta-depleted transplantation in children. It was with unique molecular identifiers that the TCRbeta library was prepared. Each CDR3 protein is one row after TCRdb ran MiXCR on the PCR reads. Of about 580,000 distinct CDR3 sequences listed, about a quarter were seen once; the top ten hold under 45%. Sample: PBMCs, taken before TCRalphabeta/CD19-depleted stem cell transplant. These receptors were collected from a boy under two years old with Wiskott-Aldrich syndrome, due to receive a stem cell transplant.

CDR3 nucleotides: TGTGCCAGCAGCCCCGTCGCTGCGGGAGGGCCTAACGCTCTCCAGTACTTC. The encoded protein is CASSPVAAGGPNALQYF. This chain uses TRBV6-1 with TRBJ2-7, with TRBD2 matching 9 bases. The trim removed 6 bases at V and 10 bases at J, leaving 22 bases unmatched. The CDR3 runs 17 residues. Germline assignment: CDR1 MNHNS and CDR2 SASEGT.

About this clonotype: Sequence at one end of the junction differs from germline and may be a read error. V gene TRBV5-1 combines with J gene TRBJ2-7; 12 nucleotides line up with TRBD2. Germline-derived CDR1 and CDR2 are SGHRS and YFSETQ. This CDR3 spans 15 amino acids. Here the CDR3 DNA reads TGTGCCAGCAGCCCCACTAGCGGGAGGACCTACGAGCAGTACTTC. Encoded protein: CASSPTSGRTYEQYF.

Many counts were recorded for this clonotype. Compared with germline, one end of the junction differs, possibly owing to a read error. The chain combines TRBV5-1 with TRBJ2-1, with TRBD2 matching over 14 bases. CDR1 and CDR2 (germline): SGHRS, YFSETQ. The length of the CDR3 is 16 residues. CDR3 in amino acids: CASSLGLAGGLNEQFF. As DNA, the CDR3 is TGTGCCAGCAGCTTAGGACTAGCGGGAGGTCTCAATGAGCAGTTCTTC.

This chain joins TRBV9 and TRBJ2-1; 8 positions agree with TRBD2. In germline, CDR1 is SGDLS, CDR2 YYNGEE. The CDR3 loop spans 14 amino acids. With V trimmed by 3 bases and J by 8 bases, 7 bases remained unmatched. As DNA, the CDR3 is TGTGCCAGCAGCGCCGGGACTAGGAAGGATGAGCAGTTCTTC. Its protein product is CASSAGTRKDEQFF.

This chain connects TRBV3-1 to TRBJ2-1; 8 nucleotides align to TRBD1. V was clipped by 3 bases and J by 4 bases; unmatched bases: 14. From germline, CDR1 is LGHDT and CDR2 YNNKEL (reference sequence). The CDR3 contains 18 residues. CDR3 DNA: TGTGCCAGCAGCCAGAGTTCATCTCTCAGGGGGCCTTACAATGAGCAGTTCTTC. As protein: CASSQSSSLRGPYNEQFF.

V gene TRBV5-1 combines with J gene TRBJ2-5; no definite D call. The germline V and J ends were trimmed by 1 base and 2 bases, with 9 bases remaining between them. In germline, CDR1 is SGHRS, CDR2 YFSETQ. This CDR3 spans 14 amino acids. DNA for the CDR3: TGCGCCAGCAGCTTGTGGCGGCAACAAGAGACCCAGTACTTC. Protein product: CASSLWRQQETQYF.

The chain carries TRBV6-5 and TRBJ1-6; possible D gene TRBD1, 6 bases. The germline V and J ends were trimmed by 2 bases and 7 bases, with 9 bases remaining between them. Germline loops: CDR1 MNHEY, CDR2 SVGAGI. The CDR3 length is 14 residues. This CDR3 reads CASSYKGVNSPLHF. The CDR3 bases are TGTGCCAGCAGTTACAAGGGGGTGAATTCACCCCTCCACTTT.

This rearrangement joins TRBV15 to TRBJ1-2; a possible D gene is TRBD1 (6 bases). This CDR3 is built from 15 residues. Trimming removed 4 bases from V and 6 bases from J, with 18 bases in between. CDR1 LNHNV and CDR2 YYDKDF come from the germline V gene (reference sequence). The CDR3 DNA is TGTGCCACCAGCACTCGACGGGGGGGGCTAGATGGCTACACCTTC. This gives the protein CATSTRRGGLDGYTF.

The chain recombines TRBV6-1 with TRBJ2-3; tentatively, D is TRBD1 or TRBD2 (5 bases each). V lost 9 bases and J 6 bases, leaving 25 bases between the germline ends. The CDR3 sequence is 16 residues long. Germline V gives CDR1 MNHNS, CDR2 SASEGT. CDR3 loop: CASSPLTARRVDTQYF. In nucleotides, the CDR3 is TGTGCCAGTTCCCCTTTGACAGCCCGGCGGGTCGATACGCAGTATTTT.

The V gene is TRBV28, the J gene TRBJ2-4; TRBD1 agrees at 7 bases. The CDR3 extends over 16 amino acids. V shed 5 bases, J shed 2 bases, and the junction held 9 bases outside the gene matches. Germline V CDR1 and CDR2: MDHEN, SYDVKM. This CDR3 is CASSLRGLGTKNIQYF. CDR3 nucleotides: TGTGCCAGCAGTCTAAGGGGGCTTGGGACCAAAAACATTCAGTACTTC. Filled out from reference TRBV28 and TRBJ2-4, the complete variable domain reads DVKVTQSSRYLVKRTGEKVFLECVQDMDHENMFWYRQDPGLGLRLIYFSYDVKMKEKGDIPEGYSVSREKKERFSLILESASTNQTSMYLCASSLRGLGTKNIQYFGAGTRLSVL.

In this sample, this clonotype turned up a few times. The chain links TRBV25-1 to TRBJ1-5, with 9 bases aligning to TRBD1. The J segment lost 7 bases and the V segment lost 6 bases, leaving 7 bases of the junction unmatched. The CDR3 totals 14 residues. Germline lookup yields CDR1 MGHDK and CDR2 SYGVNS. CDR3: CASSEQGAGQPQHF. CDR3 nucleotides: TGTGCCAGCAGCGAACAGGGGGCAGGACAGCCCCAGCATTTT.

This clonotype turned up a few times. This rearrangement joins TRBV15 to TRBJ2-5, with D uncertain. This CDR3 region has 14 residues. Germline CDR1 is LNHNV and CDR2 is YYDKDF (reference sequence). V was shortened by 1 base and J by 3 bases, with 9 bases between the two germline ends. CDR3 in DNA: TGTGCCACCAGCAGAGGTTTGGCAGAAGAGACCCAGTACTTC. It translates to CATSRGLAEETQYF.

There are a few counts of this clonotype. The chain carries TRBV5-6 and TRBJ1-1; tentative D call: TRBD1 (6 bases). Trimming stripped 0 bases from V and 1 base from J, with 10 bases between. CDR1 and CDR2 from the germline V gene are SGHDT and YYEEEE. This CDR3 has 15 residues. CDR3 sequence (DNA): TGTGCCAGCAGCTTGGTGACAGGATCGAACACTGAAGCTTTCTTT. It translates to CASSLVTGSNTEAFF.

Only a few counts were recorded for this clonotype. The CDR3 here is CASSRSPSVLHEQYF. CDR3 bases: TGTGCCAGCAGCCGATCCCCCAGCGTGCTCCACGAGCAGTACTTC. The chain combines TRBV11-3 with TRBJ2-7; D uncertain. The ends were cut back, 5 bases at V and 5 bases at J, with 19 bases in the middle. This CDR3 comprises 15 residues. CDR1 and CDR2 from the germline V gene are SGHNT and YENEEA.

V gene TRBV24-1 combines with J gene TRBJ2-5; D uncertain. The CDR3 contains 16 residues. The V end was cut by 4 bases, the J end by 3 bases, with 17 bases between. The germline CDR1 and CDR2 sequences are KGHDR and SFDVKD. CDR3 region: CATSDPRRPLKETQYF. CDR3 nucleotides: TGTGCCACCAGTGACCCTCGTAGACCACTTAAAGAGACCCAGTACTTC.

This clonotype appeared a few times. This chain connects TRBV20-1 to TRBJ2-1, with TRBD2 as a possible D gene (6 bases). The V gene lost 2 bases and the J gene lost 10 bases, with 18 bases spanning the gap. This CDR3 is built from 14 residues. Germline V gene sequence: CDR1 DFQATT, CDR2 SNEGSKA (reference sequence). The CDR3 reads CSARISGGAGEQFF. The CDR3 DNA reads TGCAGTGCTAGAATCTCTGGCGGGGCAGGGGAGCAGTTCTTC.

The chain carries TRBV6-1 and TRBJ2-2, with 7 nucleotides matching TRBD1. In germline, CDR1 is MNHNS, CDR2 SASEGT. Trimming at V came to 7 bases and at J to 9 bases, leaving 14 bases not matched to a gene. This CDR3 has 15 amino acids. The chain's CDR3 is CASNTNRDSHRELFF. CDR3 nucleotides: TGTGCCAGCAACACAAACCGGGACAGCCACAGGGAGCTGTTTTTT.

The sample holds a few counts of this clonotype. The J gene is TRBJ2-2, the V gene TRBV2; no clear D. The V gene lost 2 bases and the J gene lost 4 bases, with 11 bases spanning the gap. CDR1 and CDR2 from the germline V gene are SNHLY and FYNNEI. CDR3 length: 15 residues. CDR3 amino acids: CASSEQRLITGELFF. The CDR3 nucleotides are TGTGCCAGCAGTGAACAACGGCTTATCACCGGGGAGCTGTTTTTT.

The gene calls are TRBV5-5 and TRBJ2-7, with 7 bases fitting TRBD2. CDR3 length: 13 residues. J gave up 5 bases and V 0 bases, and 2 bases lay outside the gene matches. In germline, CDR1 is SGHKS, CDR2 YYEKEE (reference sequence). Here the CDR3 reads CASSLAGGNEQYF. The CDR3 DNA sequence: TGTGCCAGCAGCTTGGCCGGGGGGAACGAGCAGTACTTC.

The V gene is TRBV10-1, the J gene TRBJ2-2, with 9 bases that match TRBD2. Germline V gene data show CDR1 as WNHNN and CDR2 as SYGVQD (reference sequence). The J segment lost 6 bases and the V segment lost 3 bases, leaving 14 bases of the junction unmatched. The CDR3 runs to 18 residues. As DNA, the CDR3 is TGCGCCAGCAGTGAAAACGAAGATTTGGCGGGAGGGCCCGGGGAGCTGTTTTTT. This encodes CASSENEDLAGGPGELFF.